This section outlines one T cell receptor beta chain sequence together with its context. What it recognizes is unknown. Peripheral blood, about 9.4 milliliters per donor, was collected. A J-beta primer mix and a sample-barcoded 5' primer were used in a second PCR of about 6 to 12 cycles. Every single cDNA molecule received a tag from a template-switch adaptor with 12 random nucleotides. TCRdb recomputed calls from the 5' RACE reads with MiXCR, one row per CDR3 protein. The sample has hundreds of thousands of distinct CDR3 sequences, 20% to 30% seen once; the top ten hold 9.4%. The sample belongs to a study of blood T cells in healthy people across ages. Study-level points and caveats: Naive T cell percentage by flow cytometry tracked strongly with beta diversity.

In addition, the sample was reused for a study of T cells of mothers and their children. That paper notes: Compared with unrelated pairs, related mother-child pairs had slightly higher, non-significant overlap.

The sequenced material came from blood. The source is a boy between 10 and 17 years old in good health.

The CDR3 spells CASSSTGRSSGANVLTF. The DNA of the CDR3 is TGCGCCAGCAGCTCCACCGGGAGAAGCTCTGGGGCCAACGTCCTGACTTTC. The rearrangement joins TRBV5-1 to TRBJ2-6, with D possibly matching TRBD2 (6 bases). The CDR3 length is 17 residues. Trimming removed 3 bases at V and 0 bases at J, with 13 bases between. CDR1 and CDR2 (germline): SGHRS, YFSETQ.